This record looks at one T cell receptor (beta chain) sequence and its context. Its antigen is not yet known. No much larger clone exists at a distance of one base, and base qualities are not known. As encoded in the germline V gene (reference sequence), CDR1 is MNHEY while CDR2 is SMNVEV. From cysteine to phenylalanine, the CDR3 is 16 amino acids long. Only CDR3 DNA remains: 48 bases, in frame from the first base. The germline V end is reduced by 5 bases and the J end by 4 bases; junction bases left unmatched: 9. This sample is part of a study of cytomegalovirus exposure and HLA in healthy donors (dated by TCRdb to 2015 to 2018). About the full investigation: According to an earlier analysis of around 600 of the donors, some 180 million T cells yielded 117 million unique TCR beta sequences and 250 to 350 Gb of sequence data. An early release covering roughly 600 HLA-typed donors comprised about 300 gigabases of sequencing data and tens of millions of unique TCR sequences. Of the 300 to 450 genotyped donors, 65% to 90% were placed in the genetic ancestry cluster associated with self-reported Caucasian donors. The study was designed to test whether signatures of past pathogen exposure could be identified by cataloging public T cell receptors. The study used immunosequencing to profile the T cell repertoires of 666 subjects and linked those repertoires to cytomegalovirus serostatus. Along with the roughly 700-subject first cohort, a separate validation cohort of over a hundred different subjects was used. To predict cytomegalovirus infection status, the study combined high-throughput TCR immunosequencing, statistical association of individual TCRs with disease status, and machine learning. To study patterns of TCR occurrence, a later analysis re-analyzed previously published TCR beta repertoires from 666 donors and added high-resolution HLA genotyping. Rather than using new phenotypic data, the later analysis identified candidate immune exposures from TCR beta sequences and from how often those sequences occurred across donors. An earlier analysis of several hundred of the donors applied high-throughput TCR beta sequencing to assess whether each TCR beta V gene segment acted as functional or pseudogenic. Donor age, sex, ethnicity and CMV serostatus were collected together with the repertoire data. In a later genetic analysis, genome-wide SNP genotypes for about 65% of the roughly 670 donors were used, and that subset was treated as a discovery cohort. All discovery cohort repertoires had been generated using a single sequencing platform. HLA typing covered class I and class II loci at four-digit resolution. The number of donors typed differed by locus, with 629-630 for A, B, C, DRB1 and DQB1, 522 for DQA1, about 610 for DPA1, and some 440 for DPB1. Because of strong linkage in the cohort, roughly 5 DR-DQ haplotypes were treated as single units for association and clustering. Among some 410 genotyped donors of the cohort, an average of approximately 220,000 unique TCR beta nucleotide sequences was sequenced per donor, of which 15% to 20% were non-productive.

What the study reported, not specific to this receptor: A cluster of highly shared sequence variants was judged likely to be a technical artifact of the sequencing pipeline. Because counts were too low, seventeen rarely observed V segments, including chromosome 9 orphons, were excluded from the earlier analysis of several hundred of the donors. Compared with the approximately 670-donor mean, donors in an Asian-associated ancestry cluster had fewer N-insertions in productive TCRs, according to a later genetic analysis. While some public TCRs were present in many individuals, most TCR sequences turned up only very rarely across donors. A further reported finding was that TCR beta sequences accurately predicted the HLA-A and HLA-B alleles for most subjects in the first cohort. This cohort had only TCR beta chains sequenced, and the lack of alpha or paired-chain data limited which features could be detected. A later analysis found that HLA-associated TCR beta chains were more clonally expanded and had lower generation probabilities than equally common non-associated chains. Several of the top co-occurrence clusters appeared to be linked to parvovirus B19, influenza, CMV and Epstein-Barr virus, according to a later analysis. In an earlier analysis of approximately 590 of the donors, most TCR beta V segments were observed in productive rearrangements about 90% or about 30% of the time, broadly matching IMGT annotations. Linkage disequilibrium might explain the correlated functional status among segregating V segments, but an unknown experimental factor could not be excluded. The authors suggested that the approach could potentially be generalized to other disease states and immunological phenotypes. A few of the identified cytomegalovirus-associated TCR beta chains were confirmed in vitro to be specific for cytomegalovirus antigens. In a later analysis, most CMV-associated TCR beta chains were found to appear HLA-restricted, with HLA associations seemingly driven largely by CMV exposure. The study gave a list of 150 to 200 TCR beta chains associated with cytomegalovirus. In a later analysis, TCR association rates were found to vary across HLA loci, with the most associated TCRs seen for DRB1 alleles and the fewest for HLA-C alleles. In both the original and validation cohorts, the classifier was reported to diagnose cytomegalovirus status with high specificity and sensitivity. Roughly uniform sequencing depth across donors was assumed in presence/absence analyses, although this assumption may not hold. The 87-base-pair reads could not distinguish some IMGT-functional V segments, including TRBV6-2 and TRBV6-3, so those segments were excluded. Assigning TCR associations to individual alleles was difficult when HLA alleles, especially DR and DQ, strongly co-occurred. In a later genetic analysis, a missense DCLRE1C variant was associated with V-gene and J-gene trimming of TCR beta chains, and the association was replicated in an independent cohort. In a later analysis, 15,000 to 20,000 TCR beta sequences were associated with specific HLA alleles at a false discovery rate of 0.05. Because HLA typing was unavailable for some donors at each locus, only the typed subset was used in association tests. Immune exposure information for the cohort was limited to CMV serostatus.

Library preparation was by the immunoSEQ multiplex PCR assay. For the multiplex PCR, a mixture combining 60 forward primers for TCR Vbeta segments and 13 reverse primers for TCR Jbeta segments was used. A multiplex PCR assay on genomic DNA amplified the CDR3 region of rearranged TCR beta genes. On the Illumina HiSeq System, the amplified TCR beta libraries were sequenced as 87-base-pair reads. The original pipeline was this. A later analysis tallied roughly 80 million unique TCR beta chains across the approximately 670 repertoires, and around 10 million of those chains were shared by two or more donors. To remove PCR and sequencing errors, raw reads were error-corrected and collapsed into unique sequences using a nearest-neighbor algorithm that merged closely related sequences. CDR3 sequences were aligned to IMGT reference sequences to assign V, D and J gene segments. For a sequence to be retained, a match of at least six nucleotides to both a V gene segment and a J gene segment was required. A rearrangement was called productive if the CDR3 had no stop codons and remained in frame with V and J, and every other rearrangement was called non-productive. Following IMGT convention, CDR3 was defined as the stretch from the second conserved V-encoded cysteine to the conserved J-encoded phenylalanine. In an earlier analysis of 550 to 650 of the donors, sequences lacking an unambiguous match to a single V gene segment were excluded. An earlier analysis of 587 of the donors classified V segments as functional when productive rearrangements were above 56.7% and as segregating when the standard deviation between donors was above 5%. A statistical classification framework was built to diagnose cytomegalovirus status from the catalog of TCR beta chain sequences. A later analysis assigned V and J genes by comparing TCR nucleotide sequences with IMGT/GENE-DB human TR gene sequences. Using the TCRdist pipeline, a later analysis assigned CDR3 sequences along with most-parsimonious VDJ recombination scenarios. In a later analysis, each TCR beta chain was defined by its CDR3 amino acid sequence together with its V-gene family, and reads without a unique V-gene family were excluded. In a later analysis, around 600 highly shared, low-generation-probability nucleotide sequences were removed to address suspected cross-contamination and a sequencing artifact. For each public chain, a later analysis derived a clonal expansion index from normalized ranks of inferred template counts within each repertoire. Generation probabilities in a later analysis came from a VDJ recombination model fitted to out-of-frame rearrangements, and those results were checked against IGoR. In a later analysis, TCR-TCR, TCR-HLA and TCR-CMV co-occurrence was scored with hypergeometric tests, and a repertoire-size bias correction was applied to TCR pairs. In a later analysis, false discovery rates were estimated by permuting HLA or CMV assignments 20 times. In a later analysis, co-occurring TCRs were grouped using DBSCAN, and TCRdist sequence similarity was added for clustering within HLA-allele-positive subsets. Repertoires with fewer than 30,000 or more than 120,000 public chains were left out of co-occurrence clustering, as were a handful of repertoires with anomalous nucleotide sharing. TCRdb holds this immuneACCESS table with in-frame rearrangements only. Some clones are missing; in checked studies, unresolved V genes explain under half, and the rest has no known cause. V and J calls plus clone size are reproduced from that table; the DNA served to infer D and trimming. This sample comprises around 100,000 clones, around 74% of them detected only once. About 4.9% of the sample comes from the top ten.

The cohort comprised more than 550 healthy bone marrow donors. At the time of sampling, all cohort members were nominally healthy, though unrecorded immune exposures were likely present. The donor was CMV seropositive and was included in the group of 250 to 350 seropositive cohort members. A peripheral blood sample was collected from each donor, and TCR beta sequencing was performed on peripheral blood mononuclear cells. The Qiagen DNeasy Blood Extraction Kit was used to extract genomic DNA from the blood cell samples. The chain employs TRBV27 and TRBJ2-7; TRBD1 aligns with 12 central bases. What was sequenced was PBMCs. This receptor was identified in a man younger than 45 in good health and CMV-seropositive. The CDR3 protein: CASSPSMGQGAYEQYF. The nucleotides read TGTGCCAGCAGTCCTTCGATGGGACAGGGGGCATACGAGCAGTACTTC.